In this sample, the clone carrying this T cell receptor beta chain turned up many times. Its antigen remains unidentified. The record originates from a study of metastatic and nonmetastatic thyroid tumors. Study-wide findings and caveats: As reported, TCR beta diversity in blood and tumor was significantly higher in malignant thyroid tumors than in benign nodules.

TCRdb reassembled clones from the PCR reads with MiXCR. The table lists just under 20,000 clones, about 20% of them singletons. There are 15 residues in the CDR3. CDR1 is MGHRA, CDR2 YSYEKL, per germline. V was clipped by 2 bases and J by 7 bases; unmatched bases: 5. Each patient went into thyroid surgery without having received any treatment. Sequencing was done on a sample of adjacent normal tissue. The chain joins TRBV4-1 to TRBJ1-4; 9 bases are a match to TRBD1. This sequence originates from a female donor with papillary thyroid cancer or a benign thyroid nodule (not recorded which). Some clones in this sample may be carry-over from other donors' samples. The CDR3 protein is CASSQLQGAAEKLFF. The DNA for the CDR3 is TGCGCCAGCAGCCAATTACAGGGGGCTGCTGAAAAACTGTTTTTT.